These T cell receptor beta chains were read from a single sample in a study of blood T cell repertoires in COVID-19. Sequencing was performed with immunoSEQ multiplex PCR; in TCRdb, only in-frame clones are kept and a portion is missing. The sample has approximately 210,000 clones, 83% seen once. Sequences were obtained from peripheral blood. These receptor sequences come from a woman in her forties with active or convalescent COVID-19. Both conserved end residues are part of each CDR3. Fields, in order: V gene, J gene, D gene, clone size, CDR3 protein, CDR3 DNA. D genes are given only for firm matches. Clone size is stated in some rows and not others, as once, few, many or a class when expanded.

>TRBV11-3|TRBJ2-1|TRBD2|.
CASSPSGELYNEQFF
TGTGCCAGCAGTCCCAGCGGGGAGCTCTACAATGAGCAGTTCTTC
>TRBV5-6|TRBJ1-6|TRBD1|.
CASSRDRVGSYNSPLHF
TGTGCCAGCAGCCGGGACAGGGTAGGATCCTATAATTCACCCCTCCACTTT
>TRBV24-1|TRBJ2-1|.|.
CATSDLGGGAGPNNNEQFF
TGTGCCACCAGTGATTTGGGGGGGGGCGCGGGGCCCAATAACAATGAGCAGTTCTTC
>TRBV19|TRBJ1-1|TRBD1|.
CASRDDRANTEAFF
TGTGCCAGTAGAGACGACAGGGCTAACACTGAAGCTTTCTTT
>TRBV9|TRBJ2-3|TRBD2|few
CASSVAGGSTDTQYF
TGTGCCAGCAGCGTAGCGGGGGGTAGCACAGATACGCAGTATTTT
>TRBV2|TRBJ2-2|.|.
CASSPMGQNTGELFF
TGTGCCAGCAGCCCGATGGGACAGAACACCGGGGAGCTGTTTTTT
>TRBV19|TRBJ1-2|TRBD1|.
CGSQGARGYTF
TGTGGGTCCCAGGGGGCGAGGGGCTACACCTTC
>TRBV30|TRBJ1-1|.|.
CAWTRGLNTEAFF
TGTGCCTGGACTCGCGGATTGAACACTGAAGCTTTCTTT
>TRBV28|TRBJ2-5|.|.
CASSFPPRVRVVAETQYF
TGTGCCAGCAGTTTCCCCCCCAGGGTTCGGGTGGTGGCGGAGACCCAGTACTTC
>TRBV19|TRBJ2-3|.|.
CASSMGATSTDTQYF
TGTGCCAGTAGTATGGGAGCGACTAGCACAGATACGCAGTATTTT
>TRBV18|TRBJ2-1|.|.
CASSTGGPYNEQFF
TGTGCCAGCTCAACCGGGGGGCCCTACAATGAGCAGTTCTTC
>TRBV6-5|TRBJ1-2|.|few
CASSSPAREGGYTF
TGTGCCAGCAGTTCGCCTGCTCGGGAGGGCGGCTACACCTTC
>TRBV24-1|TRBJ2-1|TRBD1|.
CATSDRGQIYNEQFF
TGTGCCACCAGTGATCGGGGACAGATTTACAATGAGCAGTTCTTC
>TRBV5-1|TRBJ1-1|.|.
CASRRQVNTEAFF
TGCGCCAGCAGGAGACAGGTCAACACTGAAGCTTTCTTT
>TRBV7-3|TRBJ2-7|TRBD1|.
CASSLSGGSLYEQYF
TGTGCCAGCAGCTTGTCAGGGGGTTCCCTGTACGAGCAGTACTTC
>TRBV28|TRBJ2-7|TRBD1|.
CASSSVGEDRDYEQYF
TGTGCCAGCAGCTCCGTAGGTGAGGACAGGGACTACGAGCAGTACTTC
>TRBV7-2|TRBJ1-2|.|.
CASSLATGMNYGYTF
TGTGCCAGCAGCTTAGCCACAGGGATGAACTATGGCTACACCTTC